This TCR beta chain is from a study of T cells in Graves' hyperthyroidism and ophthalmopathy. The study, taken as a whole, reports: Blood also held most thyroid clonotypes expanded beyond 0.001. In the analysis, a 13 V-J model separated ophthalmopathy from stable hyperthyroidism.

Germline loops: CDR1 DFQATT, CDR2 SNEGSKA (reference sequence). V lost 0 bases to trimming and J lost 3 bases, with 15 bases between them. The CDR3 consists of 15 residues. TCR beta CDR3 regions were amplified from RNA. A first-round RT-PCR of the TCR CDR3 used the HTBI primer set. TCRdb redid the calling of the multiplex PCR reads with MiXCR, one entry per CDR3 protein. This sample has 500,000 to 650,000 distinct CDR3 sequences, with 17% found just once. Note on this clonotype: The antigen remains undetermined.

Patients affected by ophthalmopathy presented a Clinical Activity Score of at least 3, a NOSPECS grade of at least 4, and disease duration below 3 months. Material for sequencing was blood. J is TRBJ2-7 and V is TRBV20-1; unclear D gene. This TCR was sampled from a young woman with Graves' ophthalmopathy. CDR3 loop: CSARDGLTTGYEQYF. CDR3 in DNA: TGCAGTGCTAGAGATGGCCTGACCACCGGCTACGAGCAGTACTTC.